This passage covers 6 T cell receptor beta chains from one sample sequenced in a study of T cell repertoires in cytomegalovirus infection. TCRdb itself ran the reads through MiXCR, one entry per CDR3 protein. The table has roughly 800,000 distinct CDR3 sequences, 25% to 30% seen once. No cognate antigen is known for these TCRs. Here the sequenced sample was cultured CD8+ T cells from PBMCs, taken from culture after CMV antigen stimulation. These receptors originate from a human donor in good health (CMV status not recorded). Some clones in this sample may be carry-over from other donors' samples.

This clonotype was detected a few times. The chain uses TRBV6-1 and TRBJ2-3; D is uncertain. V lost 10 bases and J lost 1, with 15 bases in between. This CDR3 spans 14 amino acids. Germline CDR1 MNHNS, CDR2 SASEGT. CDR3 protein: CATSPGIRTDTQYF. As DNA, the CDR3 is TGTGCCACCTCTCCGGGTATACGCACAGATACGCAGTATTTT.

This chain joins TRBV19 and TRBJ2-3; a weak D match, TRBD1 (5 bases). V was cut by 10 bases and J by 2 bases, with 7 bases left in between. The CDR3 is made up of 11 amino acids. CDR1 LNHDA and CDR2 SQIVND come from the germline V gene (reference sequence). CDR3 residues: CATGHTDTQYF. As DNA, the CDR3 is TGTGCCACAGGGCACACAGATACGCAGTATTTT. Based on the CDR3 plus reference TRBV19 and TRBJ2-3, the full variable domain is DGGITQSPKYLFRKEGQNVTLSCEQNLNHDAMYWYRQDPGQGLRLIYYSQIVNDFQKGDIAEGYSVSREKKESFPLTVTSAQKNPTAFYLCATGHTDTQYFGPGTRLTVL.

The chain is built from TRBV19 and TRBJ2-1; D is unclear. The CDR3 covers 13 residues. Germline V gives CDR1 LNHDA, CDR2 SQIVND (reference sequence). V was trimmed by 4 bases and J by 8 bases, leaving 12 bases between them. The CDR3 sequence is CASSNDADDEQFF. The CDR3 DNA sequence: TGTGCCAGTAGTAACGACGCGGACGATGAGCAGTTCTTC.

The rearrangement links TRBV4-2 to TRBJ1-1; 10 nucleotides align to TRBD1. The CDR3 runs 17 residues. CDR1 and CDR2 (germline): LGHNA, YNFKEQ. With 4 bases clipped from V and 0 bases from J, the junction kept 8 bases outside the gene matches. The DNA for the CDR3 is TGTGCCAGCAGCCCCCGGGACAGGGGCCAAATGAACACTGAAGCTTTCTTT. The encoded protein is CASSPRDRGQMNTEAFF.

The rearrangement links TRBV19 to TRBJ1-2; TRBD1 is a possible D gene (6 bases). In germline, CDR1 is LNHDA, CDR2 SQIVND (reference sequence). The CDR3 loop spans 16 amino acids. The V and J ends lost 0 bases and 4 bases respectively, with 15 bases between them. CDR3 nucleotide sequence: TGTGCCAGTAGTATAGATTTGACGGGACAACTCTATGGCTACACCTTC. Its protein is CASSIDLTGQLYGYTF. The whole variable domain, remainder taken from reference TRBV19 and TRBJ1-2, is DGGITQSPKYLFRKEGQNVTLSCEQNLNHDAMYWYRQDPGQGLRLIYYSQIVNDFQKGDIAEGYSVSREKKESFPLTVTSAQKNPTAFYLCASSIDLTGQLYGYTFGSGTRLTVV.

CDR3 loop: CASSPQDSKLYEQYF. CDR3 coding DNA: TGTGCCAGCAGCCCCCAGGACAGTAAACTCTACGAGCAGTACTTC. This rearrangement joins TRBV7-6 to TRBJ2-7; weak D call: TRBD1 (6 bases). The CDR3 extends over 15 amino acids. CDR1 SGHVS and CDR2 FNYEAQ come from the germline V gene. Trimming took 5 bases from V and 3 from J, leaving 17 bases between them. The full variable domain, with the rest looked up from reference TRBV7-6 and TRBJ2-7, is GAGVSQSPRYKVTKRGQDVALRCDPISGHVSLYWYRQALGQGPEFLTYFNYEAQQDKSGLPNDRFSAERPEGSISTLTIQRTEQRDSAMYRCASSPQDSKLYEQYFGPGTRLTVT.